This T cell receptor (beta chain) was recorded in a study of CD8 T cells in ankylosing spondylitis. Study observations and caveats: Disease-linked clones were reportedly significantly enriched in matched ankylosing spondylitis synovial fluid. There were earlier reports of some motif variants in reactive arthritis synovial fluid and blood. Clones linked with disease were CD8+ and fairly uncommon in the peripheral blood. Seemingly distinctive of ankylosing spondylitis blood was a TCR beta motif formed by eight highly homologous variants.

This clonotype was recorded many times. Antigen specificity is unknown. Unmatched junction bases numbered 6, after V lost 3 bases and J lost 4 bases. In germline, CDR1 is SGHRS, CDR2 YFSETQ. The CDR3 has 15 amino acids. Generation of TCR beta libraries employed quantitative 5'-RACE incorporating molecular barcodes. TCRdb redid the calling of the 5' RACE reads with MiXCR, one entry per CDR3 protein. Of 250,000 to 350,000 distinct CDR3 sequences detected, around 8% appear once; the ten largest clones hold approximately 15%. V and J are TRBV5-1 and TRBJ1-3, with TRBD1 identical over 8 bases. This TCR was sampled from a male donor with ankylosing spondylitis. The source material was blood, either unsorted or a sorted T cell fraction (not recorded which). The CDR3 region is CASSSRTGYGNTIYF. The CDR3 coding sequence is TGCGCCAGCAGCTCTCGGACAGGGTACGGAAACACCATATATTTT.